This TCR beta chain was retrieved from a study of shared clonotypes between healthy human individuals. Note on this clone: Antigen specificity is unknown.

Using immunoSEQ multiplex PCR, the repertoire was profiled, and TCRdb retains in-frame clones only, with some absent. The sample consists of about 580,000 clones, roughly 98% of them appearing once. Only CD45RO-negative cells positively selected for CCR7 counted as naive CD8 cells, so terminally differentiated effector memory CD45RA+ cells were excluded. All donors were Caucasian adults living in Nashville, Tennessee. Notes on the study in general: Larger estimated richness was generally recorded for naive subsets relative to memory subsets.

From germline, CDR1 is SGHTS and CDR2 YDEGEE. With V trimmed by 5 bases and J by 2 bases, 9 bases remained unmatched. CDR3 size: 15 residues. The V and J genes are TRBV5-8 and TRBJ2-5; 7 nucleotides line up with TRBD1. Sequencing used naive CD8+ T cells sorted from blood. The sequence was collected from a man aged 25-40 years in good health. CDR3: CASRPGTATQETQYF. CDR3 bases: TGTGCCAGCAGACCTGGGACAGCGACACAAGAGACCCAGTACTTC.